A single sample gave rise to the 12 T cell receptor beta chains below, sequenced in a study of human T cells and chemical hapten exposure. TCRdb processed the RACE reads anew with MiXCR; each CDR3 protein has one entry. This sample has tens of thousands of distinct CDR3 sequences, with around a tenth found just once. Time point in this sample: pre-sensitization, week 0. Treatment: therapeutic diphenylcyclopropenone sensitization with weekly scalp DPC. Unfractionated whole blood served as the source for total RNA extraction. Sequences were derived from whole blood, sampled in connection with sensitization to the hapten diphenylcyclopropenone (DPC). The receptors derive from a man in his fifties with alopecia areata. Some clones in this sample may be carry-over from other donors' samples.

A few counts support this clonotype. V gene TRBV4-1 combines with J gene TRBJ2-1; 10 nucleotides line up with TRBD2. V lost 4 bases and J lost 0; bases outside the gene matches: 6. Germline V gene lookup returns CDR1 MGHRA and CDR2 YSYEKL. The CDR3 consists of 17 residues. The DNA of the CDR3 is TGCGCCAGCAGCCCGAATAGCGGGGGGAGCTCCTACAATGAGCAGTTCTTC. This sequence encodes CASSPNSGGSSYNEQFF.

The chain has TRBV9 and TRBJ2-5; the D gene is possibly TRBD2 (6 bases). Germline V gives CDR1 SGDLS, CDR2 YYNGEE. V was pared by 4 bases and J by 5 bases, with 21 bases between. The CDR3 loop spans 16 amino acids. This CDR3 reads CASSSRGTGVGETQYF. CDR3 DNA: TGTGCCAGCAGCTCAAGAGGGACGGGAGTCGGTGAGACCCAGTACTTC.

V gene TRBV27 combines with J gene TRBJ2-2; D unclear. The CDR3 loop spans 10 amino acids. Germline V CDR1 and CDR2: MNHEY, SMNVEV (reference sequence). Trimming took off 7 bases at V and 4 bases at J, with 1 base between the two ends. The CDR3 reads CASTTGELFF. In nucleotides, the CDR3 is TGTGCCAGCACCACCGGGGAGCTGTTTTTT.

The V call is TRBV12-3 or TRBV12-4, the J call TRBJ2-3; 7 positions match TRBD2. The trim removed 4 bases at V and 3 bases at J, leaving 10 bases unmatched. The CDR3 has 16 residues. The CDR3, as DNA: TGTGCCAGCAGTTGGGGCGGGGGAGGTAGGACAGATACGCAGTATTTT. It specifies CASSWGGGGRTDTQYF.

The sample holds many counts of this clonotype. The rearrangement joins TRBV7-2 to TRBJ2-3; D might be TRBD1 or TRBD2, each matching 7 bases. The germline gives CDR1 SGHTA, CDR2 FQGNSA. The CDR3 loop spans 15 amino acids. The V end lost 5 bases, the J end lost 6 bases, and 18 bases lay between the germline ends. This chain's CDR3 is CASSQTRQGGDTQYF. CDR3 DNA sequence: TGTGCCAGCAGCCAAACGAGACAGGGAGGGGATACGCAGTATTTT.

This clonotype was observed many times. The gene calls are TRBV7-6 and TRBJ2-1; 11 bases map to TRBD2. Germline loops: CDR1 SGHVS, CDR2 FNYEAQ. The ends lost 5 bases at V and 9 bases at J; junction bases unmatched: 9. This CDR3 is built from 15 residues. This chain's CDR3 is CASSTTSGSLVEQFF. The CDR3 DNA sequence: TGTGCCAGCAGCACTACTAGCGGGAGTCTGGTTGAGCAGTTCTTC.

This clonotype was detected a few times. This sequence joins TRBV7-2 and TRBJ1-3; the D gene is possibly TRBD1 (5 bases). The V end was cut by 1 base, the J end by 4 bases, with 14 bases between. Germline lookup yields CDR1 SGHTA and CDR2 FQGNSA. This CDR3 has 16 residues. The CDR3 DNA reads TGTGCCAGCAGCTTAGGAAATCCGACAGAAGGAAACACCATATATTTT. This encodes CASSLGNPTEGNTIYF.

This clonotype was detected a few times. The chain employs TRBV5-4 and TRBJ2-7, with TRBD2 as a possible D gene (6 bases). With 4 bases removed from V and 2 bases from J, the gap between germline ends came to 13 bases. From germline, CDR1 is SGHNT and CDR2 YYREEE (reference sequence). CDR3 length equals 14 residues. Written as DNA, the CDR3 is TGTGCCAGCAGCCAAAGACTAGGAGCCTACGAGCAGTACTTC. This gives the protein CASSQRLGAYEQYF. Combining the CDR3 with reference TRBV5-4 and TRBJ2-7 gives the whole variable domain ETGVTQSPTHLIKTRGQQVTLRCSSQSGHNTVSWYQQALGQGPQFIFQYYREEENGRGNFPPRFSGLQFPNYSSELNVNALELDDSALYLCASSQRLGAYEQYFGPGTRLTVT.

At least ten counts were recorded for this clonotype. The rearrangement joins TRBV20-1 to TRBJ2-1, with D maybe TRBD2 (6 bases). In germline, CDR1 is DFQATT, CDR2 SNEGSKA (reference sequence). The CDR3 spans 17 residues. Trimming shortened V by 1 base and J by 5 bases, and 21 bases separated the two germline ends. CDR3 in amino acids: CSARAGYPLAINNEQFF. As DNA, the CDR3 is TGCAGTGCTAGAGCCGGGTATCCGCTAGCGATAAACAATGAGCAGTTCTTC.

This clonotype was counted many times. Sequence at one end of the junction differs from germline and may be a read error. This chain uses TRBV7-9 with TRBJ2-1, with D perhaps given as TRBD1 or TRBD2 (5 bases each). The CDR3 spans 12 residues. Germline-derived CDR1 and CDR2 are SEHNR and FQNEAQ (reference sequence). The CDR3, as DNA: TGTGCCAGCAGCTTAGCGACGGGACGGAATACCTTC. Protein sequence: CASSLATGRNTF.

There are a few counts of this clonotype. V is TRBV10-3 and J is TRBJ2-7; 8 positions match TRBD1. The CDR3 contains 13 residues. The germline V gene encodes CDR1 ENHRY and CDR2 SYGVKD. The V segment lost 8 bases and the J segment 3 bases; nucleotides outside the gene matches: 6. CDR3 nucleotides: TGTGCCATCGAGGGACAGGATAACTACGAGCAGTACTTC. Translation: CAIEGQDNYEQYF.

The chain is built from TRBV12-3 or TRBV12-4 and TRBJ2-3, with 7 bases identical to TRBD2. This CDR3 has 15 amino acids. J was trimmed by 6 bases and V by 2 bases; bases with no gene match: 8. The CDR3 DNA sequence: TGTGCCAGCAGTTTAAACGGCGGGAGCTCGGATACGCAGTATTTT. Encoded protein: CASSLNGGSSDTQYF.